The 27 T cell receptor beta chains given below trace back to one sample, sequenced in a study of immune evolution from preneoplasia to lung adenocarcinoma. Some clones are missing from TCRdb's copy, which holds only in-frame ones; the method was immunoSEQ multiplex PCR. The sample holds several thousand clones, around 80% seen once. The sample comprised FFPE minimally invasive lung adenocarcinoma tissue. The receptors derive from a person in their sixties or seventies with lung adenocarcinoma.

V and J are TRBV29-1 and TRBJ2-7; 9 bases match TRBD1. The CDR3 spans 13 residues. Germline assignment: CDR1 SQVTM and CDR2 ANQGSEA. The ends lost 7 bases at V and 3 bases at J; junction bases unmatched: 7. The CDR3 is CSGTTGGFYEQYF. CDR3 bases: TGCAGCGGTACGACAGGGGGTTTCTACGAGCAGTACTTC.

V gene TRBV10-2 combines with J gene TRBJ2-7; TRBD2 might be the D (6 bases). Germline CDR1 and CDR2: WSHSY and SAAADI. The V and J ends lost 3 bases and 6 bases respectively, with 15 bases between them. This CDR3 is 14 amino acids long. CDR3: CASSEEVGGFEQYF. The CDR3 DNA is TGCGCCAGCAGTGAAGAGGTCGGGGGTTTCGAGCAGTACTTC.

The rearrangement links TRBV21-1 to TRBJ1-1; the tabulated D call, TRBD1, remains unverified against the DNA. TRBV21-1 is described as a pseudogene. The CDR3 covers 14 residues. CDR3 residues: CASSKRTGNTEAFF. CDR3 bases: TGTGCCAGCAGCAAAAGGACAGGGAACACTGAAGCTTTCTTT.

The chain recombines TRBV4-3 with TRBJ1-1; D is perhaps TRBD1 (6 bases). V gave up 3 bases and J gave up 4 bases, with 15 bases separating them. The CDR3 runs to 15 residues. CDR1 is LGHNA and CDR2 is YSLEER in the germline V gene. CDR3 amino acids: CASSQDMGGVTEAFF. CDR3 coding DNA: TGCGCCAGCAGCCAGGATATGGGGGGCGTCACTGAAGCTTTCTTT.

This clone was counted a single time. The V and J genes are TRBV30 and TRBJ2-7; 15 bases line up with TRBD2. After removal of 3 bases from V and 2 bases from J, the junction contained 11 bases not matched to a gene. CDR1 and CDR2 from the germline V gene are GTSNPN and SVGIG (reference sequence). CDR3 size: 18 residues. The chain's CDR3 is CAWRWDGTSGRNTYEQYF. CDR3 in DNA: TGTGCCTGGAGATGGGATGGGACTAGCGGGAGGAACACCTACGAGCAGTACTTC.

The sample holds one count of this clone. The rearrangement uses TRBV29-1 and TRBJ2-5; D is perhaps TRBD2 (5 bases). Trimming stripped 5 bases from V and 4 bases from J, with 11 bases between. This CDR3 is built from 12 residues. The V gene's germline CDR1 is SQVTM and CDR2 ANQGSEA. In DNA form, the CDR3 reads TGCAGCGTTCTACGGGATAGAGAGACCCAGTACTTC. The encoded protein is CSVLRDRETQYF. Full variable domain (remainder filled in from reference TRBV29-1 and TRBJ2-5): SAVISQKPSRDICQRGTSLTIQCQVDSQVTMMFWYRQQPGQSLTLIATANQGSEATYESGFVIDKFPISRPNLTFSTLTVSNMSPEDSSIYLCSVLRDRETQYFGPGTRLLVL.

This chain links TRBV11-2 with TRBJ2-1, with 9 bases fitting TRBD2. Trimming removed 5 bases from V and 2 bases from J; junction bases left unmatched: 7. Germline V CDR1 and CDR2: SGHAT, FQNNGV. This CDR3 is 16 amino acids long. The CDR3 DNA is TGTGCCAGCAGCATCCGACTAGCGGCAGCCTACAATGAGCAGTTCTTC. Translating it yields CASSIRLAAAYNEQFF.

The chain has TRBV5-8 and TRBJ2-5; 12 positions match TRBD2. Judging by the DNA end, TRBJ2-7 fits better; the J call may be wrong. CDR3 length equals 16 residues. CDR1 and CDR2 from the germline V gene are SGHTS and YDEGEE. The CDR3 protein is CASREGLAGSSYEQYF. As DNA, the CDR3 is TGTGCCAGCAGGGAAGGACTAGCGGGATCCTCCTACGAGCAGTACTTC.

The V and J genes are TRBV10-3 and TRBJ2-3; TRBD2 is a possible D gene (5 bases). The CDR3 covers 13 residues. CDR1 is ENHRY and CDR2 is SYGVKD in the germline V gene. Trimming pared 10 bases from V and 0 bases from J, leaving 11 bases between. The CDR3 spells CATSRGSTDTQYF. In nucleotides, the CDR3 is TGTGCCACCTCTAGAGGGAGCACAGATACGCAGTATTTT.

The chain uses TRBV19 and TRBJ1-5, with D unresolved. The CDR3 loop spans 13 amino acids. V was trimmed by 4 bases and J by 7 bases, leaving 11 bases between them. Germline V gene lookup returns CDR1 LNHDA and CDR2 SQIVND (reference sequence). The CDR3 spells CASSTPDNQPQHF. CDR3 nucleotide sequence: TGTGCCAGTAGTACACCTGACAACCAGCCCCAGCATTTT. Based on the CDR3 plus reference TRBV19 and TRBJ1-5, the full variable domain is DGGITQSPKYLFRKEGQNVTLSCEQNLNHDAMYWYRQDPGQGLRLIYYSQIVNDFQKGDIAEGYSVSREKKESFPLTVTSAQKNPTAFYLCASSTPDNQPQHFGDGTRLSIL.

This clone appeared a few times. This sequence joins TRBV19 and TRBJ2-7; D gene ambiguous. CDR1 and CDR2 from the germline V gene are LNHDA and SQIVND (reference sequence). Trimming removed 3 bases from V and 0 bases from J, with 15 bases in between. The CDR3 consists of 16 residues. For the CDR3, the DNA is TGTGCCAGTAGTATGAGGTACACTTACTACTCCTACGAGCAGTACTTC. Translating it yields CASSMRYTYYSYEQYF. Based on the CDR3 plus reference TRBV19 and TRBJ2-7, the full variable domain is DGGITQSPKYLFRKEGQNVTLSCEQNLNHDAMYWYRQDPGQGLRLIYYSQIVNDFQKGDIAEGYSVSREKKESFPLTVTSAQKNPTAFYLCASSMRYTYYSYEQYFGPGTRLTVT.

The gene calls are TRBV5-6 and TRBJ2-7; D is unresolved. The V end was cut by 1 base, the J end by 0 bases, with 5 bases between. The CDR3 is 13 residues long. The germline CDR1 and CDR2 sequences are SGHDT and YYEEEE. The CDR3 nucleotides read TGTGCCAGCAGCTTGACCAGCTCCTACGAGCAGTACTTC. Its protein is CASSLTSSYEQYF.

The CDR3 DNA reads as TGTGCCAGCAGCATTGGACAGGTCCAGGGCGAGCAGTACTTC. Encoded protein: CASSIGQVQGEQYF. J is TRBJ2-7 and V is TRBV9; 7 bases align to TRBD1. The CDR3 covers 14 residues. Trimming at V came to 4 bases and at J to 6 bases, leaving 10 bases not matched to a gene. Germline V gene sequence: CDR1 SGDLS, CDR2 YYNGEE. The whole variable domain, remainder taken from reference TRBV9 and TRBJ2-7, is DSGVTQTPKHLITATGQRVTLRCSPRSGDLSVYWYQQSLDQGLQFLIQYYNGEERAKGNILERFSAQQFPDLHSELNLSSLELGDSALYFCASSIGQVQGEQYFGPGTRLTVT.

The chain is built from TRBV15 and TRBJ1-5; unclear D gene. The germline V gene encodes CDR1 LNHNV and CDR2 YYDKDF (reference sequence). The length of the CDR3 is 15 residues. Trimming removed 0 bases from V and 5 bases from J, with 11 bases in between. CDR3 protein: CATSRDLAGDQPQHF. The CDR3 DNA reads TGTGCCACCAGCAGAGATCTGGCAGGCGATCAGCCCCAGCATTTT.

The gene calls are TRBV7-8 and TRBJ1-4, with D maybe TRBD1 (5 bases). V was clipped by 7 bases and J by 11 bases, with 20 bases between them. Per the germline V gene, CDR1 is SGHVS and CDR2 is FQNEAQ. This CDR3 is built from 14 residues. The CDR3 coding sequence is TGTGCCAGCACCATTACGGGGGGAAAGGGGAAACTGTTTTTT. Translation gives CASTITGGKGKLFF.

This clone qualifies as large. The chain joins TRBV9 to TRBJ2-1, with TRBD2 matching over 10 bases. With 4 bases clipped from V and 7 bases from J, the junction kept 11 bases outside the gene matches. Germline V gives CDR1 SGDLS, CDR2 YYNGEE. There are 16 residues in the CDR3. DNA for the CDR3: TGTGCCAGCAGCTCACGGACTAGCGGAACGAAGAATGAGCAGTTCTTC. It codes for CASSSRTSGTKNEQFF.

This clone was seen once. The chain recombines TRBV5-6 with TRBJ2-5; D gene unclear. In germline, CDR1 is SGHDT, CDR2 YYEEEE. Trimming left V 4 bases short and J 1 base short, with 11 bases between. The CDR3 has 14 residues. The CDR3 region is CASSVWARQETQYF. In DNA, the CDR3 is TGTGCCAGCAGCGTGTGGGCACGCCAAGAGACCCAGTACTTC.

This chain joins TRBV28 and TRBJ2-5, with 9 bases aligning to TRBD2. This CDR3 spans 16 amino acids. Losses at the gene ends were 4 bases for V and 3 bases for J; bases not matched to a gene: 9. The V gene's germline CDR1 is MDHEN and CDR2 SYDVKM. The CDR3 loop reads CASSSPGREGKETQYF. CDR3 DNA sequence: TGTGCCAGCAGTTCGCCTGGGCGGGAGGGCAAAGAGACCCAGTACTTC.

The chain links TRBV7-8 to TRBJ2-7; 10 bases fit TRBD2. There are 19 residues in the CDR3. The germline V gene encodes CDR1 SGHVS and CDR2 FQNEAQ. Germline trimming cut 2 bases from V and 0 bases from J; bases unmatched to any gene: 13. CDR3 sequence: CASSLTRRSGTSASYEQYF. The CDR3 region has the DNA TGTGCCAGCAGCTTAACCCGGCGCAGTGGGACTAGCGCCTCCTACGAGCAGTACTTC.

In this sample, this clone is large. The rearrangement links TRBV7-8 to TRBJ1-1, with D hard to call. Germline V gene sequence: CDR1 SGHVS, CDR2 FQNEAQ. The V end lost 5 bases, the J end lost 2 bases, and 18 bases lay between the germline ends. This CDR3 has 16 amino acids. The DNA of the CDR3 is TGTGCCAGCAGCGATAAAAACAGACGACACAACACTGAAGCTTTCTTT. It specifies CASSDKNRRHNTEAFF.

The chain uses TRBV7-2 and TRBJ1-3, with 7 bases matching TRBD1. CDR3 length equals 14 residues. V trimming: 2 bases; J trimming: 4 bases; junction bases outside the gene matches: 2. In germline, CDR1 is SGHTA, CDR2 FQGNSA. The CDR3 region has the DNA TGTGCCAGCAGCTTAAGACAGGGAGGAAACACCATATATTTT. As protein: CASSLRQGGNTIYF.

The J gene is TRBJ2-3, the V gene TRBV28; 7 nucleotides match TRBD2. This CDR3 spans 14 amino acids. The V and J ends lost 3 bases and 1 base, in that order; junction bases with no gene match: 1. Germline loops: CDR1 MDHEN, CDR2 SYDVKM. Here the CDR3 DNA reads TGTGCCAGCAGTTTTCTAGCGGGCACAGATACGCAGTATTTT. Encoded protein: CASSFLAGTDTQYF.

The J gene is TRBJ2-5, the V gene TRBV6-6; D is ambiguous. The CDR3 totals 16 residues. CDR1 and CDR2 from the germline V gene are MNHNY and SVGAGI (reference sequence). The V end lost 2 bases, the J end lost 5 bases, and 18 bases lay between the germline ends. The DNA for the CDR3 is TGTGCCAGCAGTTACGGTTCAGTCGCGGCGTCGGAGACCCAGTACTTC. It encodes CASSYGSVAASETQYF.

This sequence joins TRBV5-4 and TRBJ2-1, with 10 nucleotides matching TRBD2. CDR1 and CDR2 from the germline V gene are SGHNT and YYREEE (reference sequence). V was pared by 8 bases and J by 7 bases, with 18 bases of the junction left unmatched. CDR3 length: 17 residues. The CDR3 is CASKSWDGSGRPNEQFF. DNA of the CDR3: TGTGCCAGTAAATCTTGGGATGGTAGCGGGAGGCCTAATGAGCAGTTCTTC.

This clone was picked up a small number of times. The chain couples TRBV14 to TRBJ2-5; TRBD2 is a possible D gene (5 bases). V was cut by 2 bases and J by 0 bases, with 13 bases left in between. In germline, CDR1 is SGHDN, CDR2 FVKESK. CDR3 length equals 16 residues. CDR3 residues: CASSQMSGSNQETQYF. The CDR3 DNA reads as TGTGCCAGCAGCCAAATGAGCGGCTCGAACCAAGAGACCCAGTACTTC.

The rearrangement uses TRBV7-7 and TRBJ2-5; maybe TRBD2 (6 bases). Trimming removed 1 base from V and 2 bases from J, with 8 bases in between. The CDR3 length is 14 residues. From germline, CDR1 is SSHAT and CDR2 FNYEAQ (reference sequence). This chain's CDR3 is CASSLVGTQETQYF. The CDR3, as DNA: TGTGCCAGCAGCTTAGTAGGGACTCAAGAGACCCAGTACTTC. The full variable domain, in which reference TRBV7-7 and TRBJ2-5 provide the parts outside the CDR3, is GAGVSQSPRYKVTKRGQDVTLRCDPISSHATLYWYQQALGQGPEFLTYFNYEAQPDKSGLPSDRFSAERPEGSISTLTIQRTEQRDSAMYRCASSLVGTQETQYFGPGTRLLVL.

This clone was seen a single time. This chain links TRBV27 with TRBJ2-3; TRBD2 matches 8 bases. V lost 6 bases, J lost 0 bases, and 14 bases stayed unmatched. This CDR3 spans 18 amino acids. CDR1 is MNHEY, CDR2 SMNVEV, per germline (reference sequence). The CDR3 protein is CASRLRTSGGPSTDTQYF. The CDR3, as DNA: TGTGCCAGCAGATTACGGACTTCGGGAGGGCCAAGCACAGATACGCAGTATTTT.